Following are 3 T cell receptor beta chains from one sample sequenced in a study of CD8+CD57+ T cells in acquired aplastic anemia. TCR beta VDJ combinations and CDR3 sequences were profiled from genomic DNA. TCRdb reprocessed the reads via MiXCR and lists one record per CDR3 protein. Of about 98,000 distinct CDR3 sequences listed, 55% to 80% are singletons. Patients who underwent sequencing had shown CD8+CD57+ cell expansion by flow cytometry. Sequenced sample: sorted CD4+, CD8+, or CD8+CD57+ T cells (not recorded which) from PBMCs. These receptors came from a human donor with aplastic anemia.

This clonotype was seen a single time. The chain employs TRBV7-7 and TRBJ2-1, with 9 bases matching TRBD2. V shed 5 bases, J shed 5 bases, and the junction held 4 bases outside the gene matches. CDR3 length: 14 amino acids. Germline V lookup: CDR1 SSHAT, CDR2 FNYEAQ (reference sequence). CDR3 loop: CASSPGTSHNEQFF. CDR3 DNA: TGTGCCAGCAGCCCCGGGACTAGCCACAATGAGCAGTTCTTC.

This clonotype was detected a few times. The CDR3 protein is CSAPMTVNYGYTF. The CDR3 region has the DNA TGCAGTGCTCCTATGACAGTCAACTATGGCTACACCTTC. This rearrangement joins TRBV20-1 to TRBJ1-2; tentatively, D is TRBD1 (5 bases). Trimming pared 5 bases from V and 2 bases from J, leaving 12 bases between. Per the germline V gene, CDR1 is DFQATT and CDR2 is SNEGSKA (reference sequence). CDR3 length: 13 amino acids.

This clonotype counts as medium-sized. The rearrangement uses TRBV7-7 and TRBJ2-7; D gene uncertain. This CDR3 has 13 residues. Trimming shortened V by 5 bases and J by 2 bases, and 10 bases separated the two germline ends. Germline values: CDR1 SSHAT, CDR2 FNYEAQ (reference sequence). As DNA, the CDR3 is TGTGCCAGCAGCCCAGGACCAACCTACGAGCAGTACTTC. This sequence encodes CASSPGPTYEQYF. Filled out from reference TRBV7-7 and TRBJ2-7, the complete variable domain reads GAGVSQSPRYKVTKRGQDVTLRCDPISSHATLYWYQQALGQGPEFLTYFNYEAQPDKSGLPSDRFSAERPEGSISTLTIQRTEQRDSAMYRCASSPGPTYEQYFGPGTRLTVT.